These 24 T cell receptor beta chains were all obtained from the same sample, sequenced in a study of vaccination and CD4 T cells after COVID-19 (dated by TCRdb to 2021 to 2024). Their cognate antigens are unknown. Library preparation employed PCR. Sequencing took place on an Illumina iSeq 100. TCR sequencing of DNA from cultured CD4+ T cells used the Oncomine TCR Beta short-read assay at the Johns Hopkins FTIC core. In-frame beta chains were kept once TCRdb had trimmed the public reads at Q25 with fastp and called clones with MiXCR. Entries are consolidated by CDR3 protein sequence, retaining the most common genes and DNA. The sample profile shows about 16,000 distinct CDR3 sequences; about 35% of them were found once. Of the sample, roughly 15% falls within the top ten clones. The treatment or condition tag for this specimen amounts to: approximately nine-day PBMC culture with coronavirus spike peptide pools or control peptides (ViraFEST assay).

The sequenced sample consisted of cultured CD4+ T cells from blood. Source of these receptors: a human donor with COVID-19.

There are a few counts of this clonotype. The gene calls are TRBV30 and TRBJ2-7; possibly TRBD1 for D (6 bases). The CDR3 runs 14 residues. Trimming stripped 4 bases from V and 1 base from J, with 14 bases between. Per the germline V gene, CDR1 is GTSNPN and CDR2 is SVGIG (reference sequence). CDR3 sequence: CAWNPGQRSYEQYF. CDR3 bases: TGTGCCTGGAATCCGGGACAAAGATCCTACGAGCAGTACTTC.

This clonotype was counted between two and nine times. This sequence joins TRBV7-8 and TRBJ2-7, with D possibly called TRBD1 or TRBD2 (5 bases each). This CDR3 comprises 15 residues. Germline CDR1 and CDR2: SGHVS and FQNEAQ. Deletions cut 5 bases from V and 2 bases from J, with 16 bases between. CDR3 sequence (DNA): TGTGCCAGCAGCCGAGAAGGGACGGCCACCTACGAGCAGTACTTC. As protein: CASSREGTATYEQYF. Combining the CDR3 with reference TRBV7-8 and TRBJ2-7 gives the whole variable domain GAGVSQSPRYKVAKRGQDVALRCDPISGHVSLFWYQQALGQGPEFLTYFQNEAQLDKSGLPSDRFFAERPEGSVSTLKIQRTQQEDSAVYLCASSREGTATYEQYFGPGTRLTVT.

The CDR3 loop reads CASGLAGGWDTQYF. The CDR3 nucleotides are TGTGCCAGCGGTTTAGCGGGGGGGTGGGATACGCAGTATTTT. The chain links TRBV2 to TRBJ2-3; 11 bases map to TRBD2. Germline CDR1 and CDR2: SNHLY and FYNNEI. This CDR3 has 14 amino acids. With V trimmed by 8 bases and J by 6 bases, 7 bases remained unmatched.

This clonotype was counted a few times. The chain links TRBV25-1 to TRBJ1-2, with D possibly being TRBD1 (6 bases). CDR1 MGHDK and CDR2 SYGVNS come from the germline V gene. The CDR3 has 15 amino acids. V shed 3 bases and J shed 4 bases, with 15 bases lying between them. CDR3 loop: CASSDQGSPLYGYTF. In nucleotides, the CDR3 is TGTGCCAGCAGTGACCAGGGGTCACCCCTCTATGGCTACACCTTC.

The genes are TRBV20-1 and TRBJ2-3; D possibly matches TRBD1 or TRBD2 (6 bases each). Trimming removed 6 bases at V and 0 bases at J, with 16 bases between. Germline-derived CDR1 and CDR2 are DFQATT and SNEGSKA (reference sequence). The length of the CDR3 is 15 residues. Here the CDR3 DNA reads TGCAGTGCCCCGCATGCGGGACAAAGCACAGATACGCAGTATTTT. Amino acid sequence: CSAPHAGQSTDTQYF.

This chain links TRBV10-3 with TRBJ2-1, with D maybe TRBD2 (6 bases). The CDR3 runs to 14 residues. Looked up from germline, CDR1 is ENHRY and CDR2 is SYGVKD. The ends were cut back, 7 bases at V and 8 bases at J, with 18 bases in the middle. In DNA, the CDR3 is TGTGCCATCAAAGCTAGCGTGGTAGCTGATGAGCAGTTCTTC. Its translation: CAIKASVVADEQFF.

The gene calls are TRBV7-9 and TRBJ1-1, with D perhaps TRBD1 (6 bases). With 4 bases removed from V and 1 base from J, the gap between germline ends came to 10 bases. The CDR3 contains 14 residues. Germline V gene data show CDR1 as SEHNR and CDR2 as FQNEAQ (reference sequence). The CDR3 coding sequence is TGTGCCAGCAGCTCGAACAGGGCGAACACTGAAGCTTTCTTT. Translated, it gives CASSSNRANTEAFF.

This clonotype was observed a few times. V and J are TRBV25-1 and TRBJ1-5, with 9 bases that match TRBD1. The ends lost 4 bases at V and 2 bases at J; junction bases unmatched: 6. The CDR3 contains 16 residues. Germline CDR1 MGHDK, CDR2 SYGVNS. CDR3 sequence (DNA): TGTGCCAGCAGTGGGACAGGGGTTCGAGGCAATCAGCCCCAGCATTTT. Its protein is CASSGTGVRGNQPQHF.

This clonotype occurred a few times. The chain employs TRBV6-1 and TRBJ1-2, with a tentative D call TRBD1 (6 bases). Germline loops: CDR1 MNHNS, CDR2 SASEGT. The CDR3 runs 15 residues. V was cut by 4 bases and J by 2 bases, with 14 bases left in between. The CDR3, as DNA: TGTGCCAGCAGTGTCCGGACCGGGACAAACTATGGCTACACCTTC. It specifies CASSVRTGTNYGYTF.

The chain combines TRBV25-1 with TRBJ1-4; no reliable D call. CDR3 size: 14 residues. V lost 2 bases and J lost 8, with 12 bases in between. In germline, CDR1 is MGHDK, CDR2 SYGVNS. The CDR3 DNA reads TGTGCCAGCAGTGAAGAAGGGCCGGTCGAAAAACTGTTTTTT. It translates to CASSEEGPVEKLFF.

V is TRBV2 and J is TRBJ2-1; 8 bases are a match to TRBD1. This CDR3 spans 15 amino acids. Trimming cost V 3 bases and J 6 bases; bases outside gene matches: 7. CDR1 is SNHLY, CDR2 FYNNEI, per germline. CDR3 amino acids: CASSEKDRVSNEQFF. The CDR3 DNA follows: TGTGCCAGCAGTGAGAAGGACAGGGTTTCCAATGAGCAGTTCTTC.

CDR3 in amino acids: CSARPGGGVYEQYF. CDR3 DNA sequence: TGCAGTGCTAGACCCGGAGGGGGTGTCTACGAGCAGTACTTC. J is TRBJ2-7 and V is TRBV20-1; D may match TRBD1 or TRBD2 (6 bases each). The germline CDR1 and CDR2 sequences are DFQATT and SNEGSKA (reference sequence). Trimming shortened V by 2 bases and J by 3 bases, and 14 bases separated the two germline ends. The CDR3 extends over 14 amino acids.

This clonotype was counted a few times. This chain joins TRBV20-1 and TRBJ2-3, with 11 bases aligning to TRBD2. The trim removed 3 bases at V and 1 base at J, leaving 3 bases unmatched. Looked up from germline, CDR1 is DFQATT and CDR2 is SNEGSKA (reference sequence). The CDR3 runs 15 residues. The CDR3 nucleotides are TGCAGTGCTAGTAAGACTAGCGGGGGCACAGATACGCAGTATTTT. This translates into CSASKTSGGTDTQYF.

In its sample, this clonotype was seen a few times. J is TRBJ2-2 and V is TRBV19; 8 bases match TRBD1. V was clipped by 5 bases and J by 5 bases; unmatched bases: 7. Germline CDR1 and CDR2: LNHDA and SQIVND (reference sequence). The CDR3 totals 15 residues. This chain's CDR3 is CASSLVQGATGELFF. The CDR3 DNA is TGTGCCAGTAGTTTAGTTCAGGGGGCTACCGGGGAGCTGTTTTTT.

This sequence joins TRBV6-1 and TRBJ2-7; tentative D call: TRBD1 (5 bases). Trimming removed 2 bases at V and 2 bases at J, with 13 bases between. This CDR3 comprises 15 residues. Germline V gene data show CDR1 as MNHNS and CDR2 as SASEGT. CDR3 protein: CASSEMAGQPYEQYF. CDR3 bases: TGTGCCAGCAGTGAAATGGCAGGGCAACCCTACGAGCAGTACTTC.

CDR3 bases: TGTGCCAGCAGCTTGCACTCAGGGAGTAGCAATCAGCCCCAGCATTTT. Translation gives CASSLHSGSSNQPQHF. This sequence joins TRBV5-8 and TRBJ1-5; TRBD1 is a possible D gene (5 bases). Trimming removed 1 base from V and 0 bases from J, with 11 bases in between. The CDR3 runs to 16 residues. The V gene's germline CDR1 is SGHTS and CDR2 YDEGEE. The whole variable domain, remainder taken from reference TRBV5-8 and TRBJ1-5, is EAGVTQSPTHLIKTRGQQATLRCSPISGHTSVYWYQQALGLGLQFLLWYDEGEERNRGNFPPRFSGRQFPNYSSELNVNALELEDSALYLCASSLHSGSSNQPQHFGDGTRLSIL.

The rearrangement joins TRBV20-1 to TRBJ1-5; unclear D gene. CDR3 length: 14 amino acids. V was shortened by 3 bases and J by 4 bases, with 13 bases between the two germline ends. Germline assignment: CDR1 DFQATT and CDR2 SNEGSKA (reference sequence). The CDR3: CSASAQRMNQPQHF. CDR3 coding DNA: TGCAGTGCTAGTGCACAGAGGATGAATCAGCCCCAGCATTTT.

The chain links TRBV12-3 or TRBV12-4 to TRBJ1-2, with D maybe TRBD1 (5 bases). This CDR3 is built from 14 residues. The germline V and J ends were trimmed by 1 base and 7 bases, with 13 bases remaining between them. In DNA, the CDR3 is TGTGCCAGCAGTTTAGAGGTGGGCAGGGTTGGCTACACCTTC. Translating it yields CASSLEVGRVGYTF.

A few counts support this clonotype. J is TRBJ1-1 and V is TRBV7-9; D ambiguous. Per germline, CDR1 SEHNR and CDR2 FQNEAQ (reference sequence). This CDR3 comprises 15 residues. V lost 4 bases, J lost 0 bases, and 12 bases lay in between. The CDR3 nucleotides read TGTGCCAGCAGCTCAACCAGGACCGTGAACACTGAAGCTTTCTTT. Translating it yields CASSSTRTVNTEAFF.

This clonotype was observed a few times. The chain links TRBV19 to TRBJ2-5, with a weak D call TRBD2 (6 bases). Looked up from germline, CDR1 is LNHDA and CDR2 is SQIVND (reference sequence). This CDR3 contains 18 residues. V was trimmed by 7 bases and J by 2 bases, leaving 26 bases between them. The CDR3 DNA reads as TGTGCCAGTACCAAAATACTCGGCCCGGGACTCCCGCAAGAGACCCAGTACTTC. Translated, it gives CASTKILGPGLPQETQYF.

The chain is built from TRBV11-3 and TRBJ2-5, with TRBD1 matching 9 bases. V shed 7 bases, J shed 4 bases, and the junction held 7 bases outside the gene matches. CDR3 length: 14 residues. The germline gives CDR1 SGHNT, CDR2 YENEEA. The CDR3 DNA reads TGTGCCAGCACAAGGACAGGGGTGGGAGAGACCCAGTACTTC. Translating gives CASTRTGVGETQYF.

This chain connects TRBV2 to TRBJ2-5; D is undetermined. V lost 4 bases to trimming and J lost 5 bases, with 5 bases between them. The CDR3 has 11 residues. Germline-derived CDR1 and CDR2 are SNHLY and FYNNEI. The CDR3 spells CASSGSETQYF. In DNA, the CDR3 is TGTGCCAGCAGTGGTAGCGAGACCCAGTACTTC.

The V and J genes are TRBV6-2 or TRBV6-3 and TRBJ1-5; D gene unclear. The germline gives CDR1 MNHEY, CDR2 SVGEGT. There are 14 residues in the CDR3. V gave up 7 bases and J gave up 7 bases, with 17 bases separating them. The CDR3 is CASTLSSLFQPQHF. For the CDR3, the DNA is TGTGCCAGCACCCTATCGAGTCTTTTCCAGCCCCAGCATTTT.

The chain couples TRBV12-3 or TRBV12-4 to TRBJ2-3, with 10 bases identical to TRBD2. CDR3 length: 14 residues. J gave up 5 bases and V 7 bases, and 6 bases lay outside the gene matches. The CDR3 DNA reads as TGTGCCAGCACCGTGAGCGGGGGGGTAGATACGCAGTATTTT. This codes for CASTVSGGVDTQYF.